Listed below are T cell receptor beta chains from one sample, sequenced in a study of T-cell reconstitution after alpha-beta-depleted transplantation in children. TCRdb re-analysed the PCR reads in MiXCR, keeping a single row per CDR3 protein. Among about 110,000 distinct CDR3 sequences listed, approximately 6.4% were seen once. Material: PBMCs, mostly from graft donor cells, obtained 360 days after TCRalphabeta/CD19-depleted stem cell transplant. These receptors all stem from a male patient aged 2-15 years who had a stem cell transplant for acute lymphoblastic leukemia, so the T cells may come from the graft donor. Each CDR3 is given with its conserved first and last residue. A D gene is named only where the DNA matches it firmly. Some rows mark clone size as missing; the rest say once, few, many or name a class of expanded clone.

d_gene	v_gene	abundance	j_gene	CDR3nt	CDR3aa
.	TRBV10-3	many	TRBJ2-3	TGTGCCATCAGTTCGGGACGGGAGTTCCCAGATACGCAGTATTTT	CAISSGREFPDTQYF
.	TRBV19	few	TRBJ1-2	TGTGCCAGTAGTATGGGGGGCTTTTATGGCTACACCTTC	CASSMGGFYGYTF
.	TRBV7-9	few	TRBJ1-3	TGTGCCAGCAGCGATTACAGGGTACTCTCTGGAAACACCATATATTTT	CASSDYRVLSGNTIYF
.	TRBV5-1	.	TRBJ1-1	TGCGCCAGCAGCTTGGCCTTCCAGGGGAGGGTAGCTTTCTTT	CASSLAFQGRVAFF
.	TRBV28	many	TRBJ1-5	TGTGCCAGCAGTTGGGACGCCTTCAATCAGCCCCAGCATTTT	CASSWDAFNQPQHF
.	TRBV4-3	many	TRBJ2-7	TGCGCCAGCAGCCAAGAAGAGACTGCAACCTACGAGCAGTACTTC	CASSQEETATYEQYF
TRBD1	TRBV27	few	TRBJ1-1	TGTGCCAGCAGTTTCTTAGACAGGGGGATATGGATGCGCACTGAAGCTTTCTTT	CASSFLDRGIWMRTEAFF
.	TRBV24-1	many	TRBJ2-5	TGTGCCACCAGTGACTCAGGGGTCGAGACCCAGTACTTC	CATSDSGVETQYF
TRBD1	TRBV27	.	TRBJ2-1	TGTGCCAGCAGTCCAGACAGGGGACGTGGTGAGCAGTTCTTC	CASSPDRGRGEQFF
.	TRBV10-2	.	TRBJ1-2	TGCGCCAGCAAAGTACAGGGATCTAACTATGGCTACACCTTC	CASKVQGSNYGYTF
TRBD2	TRBV6-1	.	TRBJ2-1	TGTGCCAGCAGTGGGAACCCCGCTAGCGGTTCCTACAATGAGCAGTTCTTC	CASSGNPASGSYNEQFF
.	TRBV5-4	.	TRBJ2-5	TGTGCCAGCAGCGCCCCCCTTGAGGGGGGTACCCAGTACTTC	CASSAPLEGGTQYF
.	TRBV7-2	many	TRBJ2-5	TGTGCCAGCAGCCCAAACAGGGTGAGGACCCAGTACTTC	CASSPNRVRTQYF
TRBD2	TRBV20-1	few	TRBJ2-7	TGCAGTGCCCCTTTAGCGGGGGGGCCCTACGAGCAGTACTTC	CSAPLAGGPYEQYF
TRBD2	TRBV7-9	many	TRBJ2-7	TGTGCCAGCAGCCCGGGGGGGATCTCCTACGAGCAGTACTTC	CASSPGGISYEQYF
.	TRBV9	.	TRBJ2-2	TGTGCCAGCATGGAGGGGGCAAACACCGGGGAGCTGTTTTTT	CASMEGANTGELFF